Shown below are 27 T cell receptor beta chains from a single sample sequenced in a study of blood T cell repertoires in COVID-19. Libraries were prepared by immunoSEQ multiplex PCR; TCRdb keeps only in-frame clonotypes and omits some of them. The table has 150,000 or so clones, around 82% seen once. The sample comprised PBMCs or T cells enriched from blood (not recorded which). The source of these receptors is a middle-aged man who had recovered from COVID-19.

V gene TRBV9 combines with J gene TRBJ1-3; TRBD1 might be the D (6 bases). The V gene's germline CDR1 is SGDLS and CDR2 YYNGEE. This CDR3 contains 15 residues. V was trimmed by 4 bases and J by 4 bases, leaving 15 bases between them. CDR3 coding DNA: TGTGCCAGCAGCCCGGGGGGCGGCGGGGGAAACACCATATATTTT. Protein product: CASSPGGGGGNTIYF.

The chain employs TRBV7-8 and TRBJ2-1, with D perhaps TRBD1 (5 bases). This CDR3 has 15 amino acids. V lost 0 bases and J 3 bases, leaving 9 bases between the germline ends. Germline lookup yields CDR1 SGHVS and CDR2 FQNEAQ. CDR3: CASSLAAGNYNEQFF. DNA of the CDR3: TGTGCCAGCAGCTTAGCTGCAGGGAACTACAATGAGCAGTTCTTC.

The CDR3 DNA sequence: TGCGCCAGCAGCTCAGGTGTAGGTAATAATTCACCCCTCCACTTT. Translated, it gives CASSSGVGNNSPLHF. V is TRBV5-1 and J is TRBJ1-6, with no clear D. The V end lost 3 bases, the J end lost 5 bases, and 12 bases lay between the germline ends. The CDR3 is 15 amino acids. Looked up from germline, CDR1 is SGHRS and CDR2 is YFSETQ.

V is TRBV6-1 and J is TRBJ2-5; 7 nucleotides match TRBD2. Losses at the gene ends were 3 bases for V and 0 bases for J; bases not matched to a gene: 10. CDR1 MNHNS and CDR2 SASEGT come from the germline V gene. There are 17 residues in the CDR3. The CDR3 region is CASSDSWKAGYQETQYF. The CDR3 DNA is TGTGCCAGCAGTGATTCATGGAAAGCGGGGTACCAAGAGACCCAGTACTTC.

The chain carries TRBV5-4 and TRBJ2-2, with D tentatively TRBD2 (6 bases). Per the germline V gene, CDR1 is SGHNT and CDR2 is YYREEE (reference sequence). This CDR3 spans 15 amino acids. Between the trimmed V and J ends, which lost 4 bases and 3 bases, there was a span of 13 bases. The CDR3 reads CASSRDFLYTGELFF. DNA of the CDR3: TGTGCCAGCAGCCGGGACTTCCTTTACACCGGGGAGCTGTTTTTT.

The chain is built from TRBV30 and TRBJ2-7; D perhaps matches TRBD1 (6 bases). Germline-derived CDR1 and CDR2 are GTSNPN and SVGIG (reference sequence). Trimming left V 1 base short and J 2 bases short, with 9 bases between. This CDR3 region has 13 residues. CDR3 region: CAWSGTGPYEQYF. DNA for the CDR3: TGTGCCTGGAGTGGTACAGGGCCCTACGAGCAGTACTTC.

This chain links TRBV7-8 with TRBJ2-2, with 7 bases fitting TRBD1. CDR1 and CDR2 from the germline V gene are SGHVS and FQNEAQ. The CDR3 is made up of 18 amino acids. V lost 11 bases and J lost 1; bases outside the gene matches: 19. In nucleotides, the CDR3 is TGTGCCGGAGCAAGGGGGCAGAGAAACGCGAGGAACACCGGGGAGCTGTTTTTT. As protein: CAGARGQRNARNTGELFF.

This chain joins TRBV10-1 and TRBJ2-1; D gene ambiguous. V dropped 3 bases and J dropped 0 bases, with 12 bases sitting between them. The CDR3 runs 16 residues. Germline values: CDR1 WNHNN, CDR2 SYGVQD (reference sequence). The CDR3: CASSESTSSSYNEQFF. CDR3 DNA sequence: TGCGCCAGCAGTGAAAGTACTTCTAGCTCCTACAATGAGCAGTTCTTC.

The rearrangement joins TRBV3-1 (or the pseudogene TRBV3-2) to TRBJ2-1, with TRBD2 identical over 7 bases. The CDR3 contains 16 residues. V was pared by 0 bases and J by 3 bases, with 5 bases of the junction left unmatched. Germline V CDR1 and CDR2: LGHDT, YNNKEL (reference sequence). As DNA, the CDR3 is TGTGCCAGCAGCCAAGAGGCACTAGCGAGCTACAATGAGCAGTTCTTC. This gives the protein CASSQEALASYNEQFF.

V usage is TRBV27 and J usage is TRBJ2-2; possibly TRBD1 for D (5 bases). This CDR3 comprises 15 residues. Trimming took off 6 bases at V and 2 bases at J, with 13 bases between the two ends. Germline CDR1 is MNHEY and CDR2 is SMNVEV (reference sequence). The chain's CDR3 is CASRTLGANTGELFF. The CDR3 region has the DNA TGTGCCAGCAGGACCCTTGGGGCAAACACCGGGGAGCTGTTTTTT.

The chain uses TRBV6-5 and TRBJ2-1, with TRBD1 as a possible D gene (6 bases). Germline V gives CDR1 MNHEY, CDR2 SVGAGI. The CDR3 covers 13 residues. The germline V and J ends were trimmed by 4 bases and 4 bases, with 8 bases remaining between them. The CDR3 region has the DNA TGTGCCAGCAGTTTGACAGGTTACAATGAGCAGTTCTTC. Protein: CASSLTGYNEQFF.

The chain carries TRBV9 and TRBJ2-7; D possibly corresponds to TRBD1 (5 bases). V was trimmed by 4 bases and J by 5 bases, leaving 16 bases between them. Per the germline V gene, CDR1 is SGDLS and CDR2 is YYNGEE. CDR3 length: 14 amino acids. This CDR3 is CASSSQAKGHEQYF. In DNA, the CDR3 is TGTGCCAGCAGCTCCCAGGCCAAGGGGCACGAGCAGTACTTC.

A single count supports this clone. The chain has TRBV5-1 and TRBJ1-6; no clear D. In germline, CDR1 is SGHRS, CDR2 YFSETQ. Between the trimmed V and J ends, which lost 3 bases and 2 bases, there was a span of 18 bases. The CDR3 spans 18 residues. The CDR3, as DNA: TGCGCCAGCAGCTCCTCAGGCGAGGGTCGGACCTATAATTCACCCCTCCACTTT. This gives the protein CASSSSGEGRTYNSPLHF.

The CDR3 is CASSLTTGVNYGYTF. The DNA of the CDR3 is TGTGCCAGCAGCTTAACGACAGGGGTCAACTATGGCTACACCTTC. The chain couples TRBV7-9 to TRBJ1-2, with 8 positions matching TRBD1. CDR1 is SEHNR and CDR2 is FQNEAQ in the germline V gene (reference sequence). This CDR3 is built from 15 residues. V trimming: 2 bases; J trimming: 2 bases; junction bases outside the gene matches: 4.

V gene TRBV3-1 (or the pseudogene TRBV3-2) combines with J gene TRBJ2-1; possible D gene TRBD1, 6 bases. Germline-derived CDR1 and CDR2 are LGHDT and YNNKEL (reference sequence). The CDR3 consists of 13 residues. V was shortened by 2 bases and J by 7 bases, with 9 bases between the two germline ends. The CDR3 protein is CASSQQGTNEQFF. The CDR3 bases are TGTGCCAGCAGCCAACAGGGGACAAATGAGCAGTTCTTC.

This chain links TRBV25-1 with TRBJ2-7; 11 bases are a match to TRBD1. From germline, CDR1 is MGHDK and CDR2 SYGVNS. Trimming cost V 4 bases and J 7 bases; bases outside gene matches: 6. This CDR3 spans 14 amino acids. This CDR3 is CASSAGQGAGEQYF. The CDR3 DNA is TGTGCCAGCAGTGCCGGACAGGGGGCCGGGGAGCAGTACTTC.

The gene calls are TRBV14 and TRBJ2-2, with 7 bases identical to TRBD1. This CDR3 contains 17 residues. CDR1 and CDR2 from the germline V gene are SGHDN and FVKESK. The V and J ends lost 3 bases and 9 bases, in that order; junction bases with no gene match: 16. The CDR3 here is CASSHAEGAGSVRELFF. The CDR3 DNA follows: TGTGCCAGCAGCCATGCCGAGGGGGCCGGCTCAGTCCGGGAGCTGTTTTTT. Looking up the rest from reference TRBV14 and TRBJ2-2 gives the full variable domain: EAGVTQFPSHSVIEKGQTVTLRCDPISGHDNLYWYRRVMGKEIKFLLHFVKESKQDESGMPNNRFLAERTGGTYSTLKVQPAELEDSGVYFCASSHAEGAGSVRELFFGEGSRLTVL.

This clone appeared a single time. The CDR3 here is CASSQGGRANYGYTF. CDR3 coding DNA: TGTGCCAGCAGCCAAGGAGGCAGGGCCAACTATGGCTACACCTTC. This rearrangement joins TRBV3-1 (or the pseudogene TRBV3-2) to TRBJ1-2; maybe TRBD1 (5 bases). Looked up from germline, CDR1 is LGHDT and CDR2 is YNNKEL (reference sequence). V lost 1 base and J lost 2, with 11 bases in between. CDR3 length: 15 amino acids.

This clone was detected once. The rearrangement joins TRBV19 to TRBJ1-1; TRBD1 might be the D (5 bases). This CDR3 contains 11 residues. Trimming took off 7 bases at V and 8 bases at J, with 11 bases between the two ends. Germline V gene sequence: CDR1 LNHDA, CDR2 SQIVND (reference sequence). In DNA form, the CDR3 reads TGTGCCAGTATTCGGGGGACGGAAGCTTTCTTT. Its protein is CASIRGTEAFF.

CDR3 region: CASSQEIRQGANGYTF. As DNA, the CDR3 is TGTGCCAGCAGCCAAGAAATCCGACAGGGGGCGAATGGCTACACCTTC. The chain joins TRBV3-1 (or the pseudogene TRBV3-2) to TRBJ1-2; 10 nucleotides line up with TRBD1. This CDR3 has 16 residues. Looked up from germline, CDR1 is LGHDT and CDR2 is YNNKEL (reference sequence). The trim removed 0 bases at V and 6 bases at J, leaving 7 bases unmatched.

The V and J genes are TRBV18 and TRBJ2-5; D gene ambiguous. The CDR3 runs 13 residues. The germline gives CDR1 KGHSH, CDR2 LQKENI. The germline V and J ends were trimmed by 3 bases and 2 bases, with 7 bases remaining between them. CDR3 sequence reads: CASSPAPQETQYF. DNA for the CDR3: TGTGCCAGCTCACCGGCCCCACAAGAGACCCAGTACTTC.

The rearrangement uses TRBV4-1 and TRBJ1-1; unclear D gene. CDR3 length: 14 residues. V gave up 1 base and J gave up 4 bases, with 10 bases separating them. Germline lookup yields CDR1 MGHRA and CDR2 YSYEKL. The CDR3 sequence is CASSQGGVVTEAFF. The DNA of the CDR3 is TGCGCCAGCAGCCAAGGGGGAGTAGTCACTGAAGCTTTCTTT.

This sequence joins TRBV12-3 or TRBV12-4 and TRBJ1-2; D possibly corresponds to TRBD1 (6 bases). V was shortened by 2 bases and J by 13 bases, with 14 bases between the two germline ends. This CDR3 is built from 12 residues. In DNA form, the CDR3 reads TGTGCCAGCAGTTTACTGAGACAGGCCCTCACCTTC. Translating it yields CASSLLRQALTF.

The chain uses TRBV24-1 and TRBJ1-6; 9 bases line up with TRBD1. The germline CDR1 and CDR2 sequences are KGHDR and SFDVKD. The CDR3 contains 16 residues. V was clipped by 3 bases and J by 5 bases; unmatched bases: 4. In DNA, the CDR3 is TGTGCCACCAGTGATCCCAGACAGGGGGATAATTCACCCCTCCACTTT. Amino acids: CATSDPRQGDNSPLHF.

The gene calls are TRBV25-1 and TRBJ2-3, with D perhaps TRBD2 (5 bases). Trimming took 6 bases from V and 4 from J, leaving 5 bases between them. The V gene's germline CDR1 is MGHDK and CDR2 SYGVNS. The CDR3 is made up of 11 amino acids. The CDR3 loop is CASRRADTQYF. The CDR3 region has the DNA TGTGCCAGCAGGAGGGCAGATACGCAGTATTTT.

The genes are TRBV2 and TRBJ2-1, with 8 bases matching TRBD2. V shed 5 bases, J shed 9 bases, and the junction held 9 bases outside the gene matches. This CDR3 is 14 amino acids long. Germline values: CDR1 SNHLY, CDR2 FYNNEI. CDR3 residues: CASSQRGSGREQFF. CDR3 DNA sequence: TGTGCCAGCAGTCAGCGGGGGAGTGGACGTGAGCAGTTCTTC.

The genes are TRBV3-1 (or the pseudogene TRBV3-2) and TRBJ2-7; TRBD2 matches at 12 bases. CDR1 and CDR2 (germline): LGHDT, YNNKEL (reference sequence). This CDR3 has 17 amino acids. V trimming: 4 bases; J trimming: 6 bases; junction bases outside the gene matches: 13. The CDR3 DNA is TGTGCCAGCAGCCGCCTAGTGCGGACTAGCGGGGTAGGCGAGCAGTACTTC. Translation: CASSRLVRTSGVGEQYF.